The present T cell receptor beta chain was sequenced within a study of a mutant IDH1 vaccine in newly diagnosed glioma. The wider study: Averaging around 40 years of age, treated patients were about 60% male and 37.5% female. The V12 visit happened in week 35, and the V13 visit happened in week 47. Receipt of radiotherapy, temozolomide, or both preceded the study, and most received both.

Time point here: week 35, safety follow-up. Topical imiquimod was applied with each vaccine dose, which held 300 ug of mutant IDH1 20-mer peptide. A note on this clone: Its matching antigen is unknown.

The germline CDR1 and CDR2 sequences are SNHLY and FYNNEI. Deletions cut 6 bases from V and 0 bases from J, with 9 bases between. This CDR3 is built from 14 residues. Data came from immunoSEQ multiplex PCR; TCRdb stores just in-frame clones and leaves some out. Seen here are 55,000 to 65,000 clones, around 84% observed once, and the top ten hold over 3.5%. Sequenced material: PBMCs, taken from a glioma patient whose treatment included an IDH1 peptide vaccine. The V gene is TRBV2, the J gene TRBJ1-3; no firm D call. The clonotype comes from a man between 25 and 39 years old with glioma. CDR3 nucleotides: TGTGCCAGCAGGGACGCCAGCTCTGGAAACACCATATATTTT. This encodes CASRDASSGNTIYF.